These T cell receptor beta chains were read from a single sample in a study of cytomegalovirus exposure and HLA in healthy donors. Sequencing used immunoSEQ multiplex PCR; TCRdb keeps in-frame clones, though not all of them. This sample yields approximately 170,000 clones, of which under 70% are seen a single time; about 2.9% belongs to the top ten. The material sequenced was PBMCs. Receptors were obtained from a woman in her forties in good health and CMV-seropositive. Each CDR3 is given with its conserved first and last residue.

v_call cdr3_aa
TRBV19 CASSIDGTGNYGYTF
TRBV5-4 CASSPRGQGGENIQYF
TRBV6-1 CASSVGGPDTQYF
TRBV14 CASLSIGTGNTEAFF
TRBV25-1 CASSGIGAGGYEQYF
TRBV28 CASKRAPRQETQYF
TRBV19 CASSAGTGKGKVDF
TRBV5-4 CASSLKLLSDTGELFF
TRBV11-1 CASSTGQGNDEQFF
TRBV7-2 CASSRAASGVTDTQYF
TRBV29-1 CSVTSGQGTYEQYF
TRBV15 CATSRDPGGLGNQPQHF
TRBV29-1 CSVEGGSGNTIYF
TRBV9 CASSPAGTSYEQYF
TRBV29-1 CSVGGQSNQPQHF
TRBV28 CASSNEVGRALSYEQYF
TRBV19 CASSIERGAPGELFF
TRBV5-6 CASSLSGWPAFF
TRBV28 CASSAWDRSAAEAFF
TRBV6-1 CASSELAAGGLEQYF
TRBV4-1 CASSRQGSTTGELFF
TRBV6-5 CASSWGQNSNQPQNF
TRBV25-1 CASSDSITGVNAEKLFF
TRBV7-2 CASSLGLAGVQFF
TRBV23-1 CASSLKRGGWQPQHF
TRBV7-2 CASERGFLPSTDTQYF
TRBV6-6 CASSYLDRGATEAFF
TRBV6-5 CASTTIRDSLKQLFF
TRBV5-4 CASSSLGGTEKLFF
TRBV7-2 CASASGEGRPYEQYF
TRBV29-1 CSVATLAGGPQYF
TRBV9 CASSPPEGYNEQFF
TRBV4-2 CASSQAGLRTSTDTQYF
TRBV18 CASSPNLNYGYTF
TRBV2 CASSETSGGARGNTGELFF
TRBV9 CASSVAGQETQYF
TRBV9 CASSLGTTPYEQYF
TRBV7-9 CASSLDWGRYEQYF
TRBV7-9 CASSLPAGGGETQYF
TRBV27 CASSLVPGRLGNGYTF
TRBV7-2 CASSDRQVANYGYTF
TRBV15 CATRASGGTLLHNEQFF
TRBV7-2 CASSLRGGVSPLHF
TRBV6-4 CASRAVDNSPLHF
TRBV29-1 CSVVGRGMREQYF
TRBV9 CASSVGTSGRAGELFF
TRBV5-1 CASSLTGANTEAFF
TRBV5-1 CASSHRQDGGYTF
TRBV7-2 CASSLREGPFYGYTF
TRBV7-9 CASSFGGTDTQYF
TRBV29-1 CSAQGTVNEQFF